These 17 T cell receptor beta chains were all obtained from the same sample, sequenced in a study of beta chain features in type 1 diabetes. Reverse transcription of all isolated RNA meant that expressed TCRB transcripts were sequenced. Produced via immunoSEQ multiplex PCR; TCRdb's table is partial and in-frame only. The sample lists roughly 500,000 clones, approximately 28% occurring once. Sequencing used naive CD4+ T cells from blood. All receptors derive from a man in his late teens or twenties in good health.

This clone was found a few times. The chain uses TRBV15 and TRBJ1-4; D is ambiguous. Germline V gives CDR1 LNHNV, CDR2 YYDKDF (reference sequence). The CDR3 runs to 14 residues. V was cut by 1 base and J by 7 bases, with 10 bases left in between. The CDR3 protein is CATSRGLLGEKLFF. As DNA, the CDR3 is TGTGCCACCAGCAGAGGACTCCTCGGTGAAAAACTGTTTTTT.

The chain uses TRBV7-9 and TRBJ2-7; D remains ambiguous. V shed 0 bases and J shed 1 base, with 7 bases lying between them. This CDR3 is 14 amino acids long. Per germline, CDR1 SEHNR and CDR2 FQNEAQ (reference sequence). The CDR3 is CASSLAWGSYEQYF. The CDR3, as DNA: TGTGCCAGCAGCTTAGCATGGGGATCCTACGAGCAGTACTTC.

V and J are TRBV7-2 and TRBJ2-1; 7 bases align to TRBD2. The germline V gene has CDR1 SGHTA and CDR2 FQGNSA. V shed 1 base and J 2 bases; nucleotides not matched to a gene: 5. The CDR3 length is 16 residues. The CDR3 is CASSLGSLAAYNEQFF. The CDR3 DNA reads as TGTGCCAGCAGCTTAGGTTCTCTAGCGGCCTACAATGAGCAGTTCTTC.

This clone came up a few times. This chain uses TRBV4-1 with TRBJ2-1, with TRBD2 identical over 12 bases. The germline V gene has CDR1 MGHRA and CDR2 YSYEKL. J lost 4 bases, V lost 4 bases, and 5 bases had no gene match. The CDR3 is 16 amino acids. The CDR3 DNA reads TGCGCCAGCAGCCGCGGACTAGCGGGACGGTACAATGAGCAGTTCTTC. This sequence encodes CASSRGLAGRYNEQFF.

Here the CDR3 reads CASSQEGRGQSYEQYF. The CDR3 DNA is TGTGCCAGCAGCCAAGAGGGGAGGGGACAGTCCTACGAGCAGTACTTC. The V gene is TRBV4-2, the J gene TRBJ2-7, with D possibly called TRBD1 or TRBD2 (7 bases each). Trimming pared 0 bases from V and 1 base from J, leaving 13 bases between. Germline values: CDR1 LGHNA, CDR2 YNFKEQ. The CDR3 is 16 amino acids.

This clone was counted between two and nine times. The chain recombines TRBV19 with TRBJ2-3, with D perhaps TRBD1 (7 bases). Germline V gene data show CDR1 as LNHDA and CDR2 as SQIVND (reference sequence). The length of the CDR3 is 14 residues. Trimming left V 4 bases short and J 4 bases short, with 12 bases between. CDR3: CASSNARGADTQYF. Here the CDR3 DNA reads TGTGCCAGTAGTAACGCCAGGGGGGCAGATACGCAGTATTTT.

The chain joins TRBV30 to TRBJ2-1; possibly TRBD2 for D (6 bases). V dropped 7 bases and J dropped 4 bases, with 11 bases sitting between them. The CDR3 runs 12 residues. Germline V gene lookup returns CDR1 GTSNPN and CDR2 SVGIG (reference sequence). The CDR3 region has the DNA TGTGCCTTCCTAGCGCAATACAATGAGCAGTTCTTC. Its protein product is CAFLAQYNEQFF.

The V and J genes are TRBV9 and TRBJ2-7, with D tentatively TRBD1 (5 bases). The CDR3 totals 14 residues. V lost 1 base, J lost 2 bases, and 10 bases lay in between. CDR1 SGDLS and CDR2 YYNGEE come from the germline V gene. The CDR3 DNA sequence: TGTGCCAGCAGCGTAAGTCAGGGCGCCTACGAGCAGTACTTC. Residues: CASSVSQGAYEQYF.

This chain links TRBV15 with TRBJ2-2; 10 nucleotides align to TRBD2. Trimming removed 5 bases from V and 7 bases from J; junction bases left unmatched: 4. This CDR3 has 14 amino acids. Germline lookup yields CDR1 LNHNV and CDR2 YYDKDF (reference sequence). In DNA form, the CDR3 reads TGTGCCACCAGCGGACTAGCGGTGGGCGGGGAGCTGTTTTTT. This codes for CATSGLAVGGELFF.

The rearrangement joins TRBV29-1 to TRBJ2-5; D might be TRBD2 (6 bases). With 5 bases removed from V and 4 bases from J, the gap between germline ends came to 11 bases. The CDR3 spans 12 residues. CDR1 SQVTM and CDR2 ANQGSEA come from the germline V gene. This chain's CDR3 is CSVPMGGETQYF. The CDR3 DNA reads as TGCAGCGTTCCCATGGGAGGAGAGACCCAGTACTTC.

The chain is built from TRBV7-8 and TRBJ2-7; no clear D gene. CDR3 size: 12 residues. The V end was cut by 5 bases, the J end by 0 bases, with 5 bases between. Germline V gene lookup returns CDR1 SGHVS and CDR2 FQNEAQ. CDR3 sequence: CASSENSYEQYF. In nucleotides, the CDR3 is TGTGCCAGCAGCGAAAACTCCTACGAGCAGTACTTC.

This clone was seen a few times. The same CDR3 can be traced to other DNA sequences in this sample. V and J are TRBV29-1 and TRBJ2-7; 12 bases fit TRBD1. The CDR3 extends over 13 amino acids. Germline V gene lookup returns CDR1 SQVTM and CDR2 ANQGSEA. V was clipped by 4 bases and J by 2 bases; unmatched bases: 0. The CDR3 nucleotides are TGCAGCGTTGGGGACAGGGGGCCCTACGAGCAGTACTTC. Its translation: CSVGDRGPYEQYF.

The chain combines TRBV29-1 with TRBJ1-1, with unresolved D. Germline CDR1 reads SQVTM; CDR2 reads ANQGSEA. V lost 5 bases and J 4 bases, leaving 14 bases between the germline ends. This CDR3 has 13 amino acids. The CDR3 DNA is TGCAGCGTTAAGGACGGCTCGGGCACTGAAGCTTTCTTT. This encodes CSVKDGSGTEAFF.

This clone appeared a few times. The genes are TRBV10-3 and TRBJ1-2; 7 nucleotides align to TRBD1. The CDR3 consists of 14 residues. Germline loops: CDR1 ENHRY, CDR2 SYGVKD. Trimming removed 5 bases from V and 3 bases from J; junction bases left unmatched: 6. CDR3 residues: CAISFAGTDYGYTF. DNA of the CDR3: TGTGCCATCAGTTTTGCCGGGACAGACTATGGCTACACCTTC.

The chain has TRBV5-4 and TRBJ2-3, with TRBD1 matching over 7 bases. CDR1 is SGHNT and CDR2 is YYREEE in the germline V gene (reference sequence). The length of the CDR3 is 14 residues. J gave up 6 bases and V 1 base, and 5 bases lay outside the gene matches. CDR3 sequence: CASSLQGEGDTQYF. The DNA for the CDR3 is TGTGCCAGCAGCTTGCAGGGGGAAGGGGATACGCAGTATTTT. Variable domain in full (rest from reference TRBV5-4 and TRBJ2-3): ETGVTQSPTHLIKTRGQQVTLRCSSQSGHNTVSWYQQALGQGPQFIFQYYREEENGRGNFPPRFSGLQFPNYSSELNVNALELDDSALYLCASSLQGEGDTQYFGPGTRLTVL.

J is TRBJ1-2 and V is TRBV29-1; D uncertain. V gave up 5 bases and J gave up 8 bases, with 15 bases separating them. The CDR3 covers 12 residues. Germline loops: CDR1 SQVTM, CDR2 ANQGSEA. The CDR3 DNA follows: TGCAGCGTTAAGAGGTTGAGGGAAGGCTACACCTTC. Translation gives CSVKRLREGYTF.

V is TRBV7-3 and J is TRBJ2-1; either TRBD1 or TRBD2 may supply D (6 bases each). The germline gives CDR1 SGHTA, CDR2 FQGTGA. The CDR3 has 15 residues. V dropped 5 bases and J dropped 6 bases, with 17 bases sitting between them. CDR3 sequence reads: CASSRGPRASNEQFF. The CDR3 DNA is TGTGCCAGCAGCCGGGGGCCCCGGGCCAGCAATGAGCAGTTCTTC.